Presented here are 5 T cell receptor beta chains from one specimen sequenced in a study of Ad26.COV2.S vaccination and SARS-CoV-2 variants. Treatment given: about 20 received Ad26.COV2.S at low or high dose, single or two shots; roughly five received placebo; per-sample allocation not given. Samples analyzed were those drawn on day 63 after the first vaccine or placebo injection. The assay was immunoSEQ multiplex PCR, and TCRdb's table has in-frame clones only and misses some. Of about 680,000 clones listed, around 92% are singletons. Material: peripheral blood, obtained in a trial of Ad26.COV2.S vaccine versus placebo. The receptors shown here come from a person aged 18-65 years who received the Ad26.COV2.S COVID-19 vaccine or a placebo.

This chain uses TRBV19 with TRBJ2-3; 7 bases are a match to TRBD2. With V trimmed by 8 bases and J by 0 bases, 17 bases remained unmatched. Germline-derived CDR1 and CDR2 are LNHDA and SQIVND (reference sequence). The length of the CDR3 is 18 residues. CDR3 in amino acids: CASEYYHTSAPSTDTQYF. The CDR3 bases are TGTGCCAGTGAGTATTATCATACTAGCGCACCAAGCACAGATACGCAGTATTTT.

The chain joins TRBV11-2 to TRBJ1-6; the D is unclear. CDR3 length equals 15 residues. Trimming took off 0 bases at V and 8 bases at J, with 11 bases between the two ends. CDR1 SGHAT and CDR2 FQNNGV come from the germline V gene. CDR3 DNA: TGTGCCAGCAGCTTAGAGCGGTCCAGAGATTCACCCCTCCACTTT. Its translation: CASSLERSRDSPLHF. The entire variable domain, with the rest obtained from reference TRBV11-2 and TRBJ1-6, is as follows: EAGVAQSPRYKIIEKRQSVAFWCNPISGHATLYWYQQILGQGPKLLIQFQNNGVVDDSQLPKDRFSAERLKGVDSTLKIQPAKLEDSAVYLCASSLERSRDSPLHFGNGTRLTVT.

The chain uses TRBV30 and TRBJ1-5; possibly TRBD1 for D (5 bases). The germline V and J ends were trimmed by 0 bases and 7 bases, with 13 bases remaining between them. The CDR3 consists of 14 residues. The germline CDR1 and CDR2 sequences are GTSNPN and SVGIG (reference sequence). CDR3 region: CAWSVWGTGQPQHF. DNA of the CDR3: TGTGCCTGGAGTGTATGGGGGACGGGGCAGCCCCAGCATTTT. Together with reference TRBV30 and TRBJ1-5, the CDR3 gives the full variable domain: SQTIHQWPATLVQPVGSPLSLECTVEGTSNPNLYWYRQAAGRGLQLLFYSVGIGQISSEVPQNLSASRPQDRQFILSSKKLLLSDSGFYLCAWSVWGTGQPQHFGDGTRLSIL.

The rearrangement links TRBV5-5 to TRBJ2-7; no clear D gene. The CDR3 loop spans 15 amino acids. Germline assignment: CDR1 SGHKS and CDR2 YYEKEE (reference sequence). V dropped 4 bases and J dropped 0 bases, with 14 bases sitting between them. In DNA, the CDR3 is TGTGCCAGCAGCATAGAGGTGGGAAGCTCCTACGAGCAGTACTTC. Residues: CASSIEVGSSYEQYF.

This chain joins TRBV2 and TRBJ2-7, with 7 bases matching TRBD1. Germline-derived CDR1 and CDR2 are SNHLY and FYNNEI. This CDR3 has 14 residues. The ends lost 6 bases at V and 7 bases at J; junction bases unmatched: 12. For the CDR3, the DNA is TGTGCCAGCAGCCCCACGACAGGGTCGGAAGAGCAGTACTTC. Protein sequence: CASSPTTGSEEQYF.